These T cell receptor beta chains were read from a single sample in a study of T cell changes during pregnancy in multiple sclerosis. Here immunoSEQ multiplex PCR was the method, and the copy in TCRdb shows in-frame clones only, minus some. The table shows fewer than 60,000 clones, with roughly 92% occurring only once. Sequenced material: CD4+ T cells from peripheral blood mononuclear cells, taken after pregnancy. The receptors here all came from a female donor with multiple sclerosis, enrolled in a pregnancy study. The CDR3 runs from the conserved cysteine through the conserved F or W. The D gene is left open where the match is weak. Clone size appears in some rows only: once, few, many, or a class for an expanded clone.

>16|TRBV6-5|TRBJ1-3|.|.
TGTGCCAGCAGTTACTCGAACAGGGTTGGGGGAAACACCATATATTTT
CASSYSNRVGGNTIYF
>14|TRBV6-6|TRBJ2-7|.|.
TGTGCCAGCAGTAAACCGGGACTGCCCTACGAGCAGTACTTC
CASSKPGLPYEQYF
>16|TRBV7-8|TRBJ2-3|.|TRBD2
TGTGCCAGCAGCTTACGCCCAGCGGGAGTGACGGATACGCAGTATTTT
CASSLRPAGVTDTQYF
>12|TRBV28|TRBJ1-4|once|.
TGTGCCAGCAGTCCTCCTAATGAAAAACTGTTTTTT
CASSPPNEKLFF
>16|TRBV27|TRBJ2-1|few|TRBD2
TGTGCCAGCAGGTCCCCACTAGCGGACTCCTACAATGAGCAGTTCTTC
CASRSPLADSYNEQFF
>14|TRBV7-2|TRBJ2-1|.|.
TGTGCCAGCAGCTTATATCAGGGATACAATGAGCAGTTCTTC
CASSLYQGYNEQFF
>15|TRBV18|TRBJ1-5|.|TRBD1
TGTGCCAGCTCCGGGACAGCCGCTAGCAATCAGCCCCAGCATTTT
CASSGTAASNQPQHF
>13|TRBV18|TRBJ1-2|.|.
TGTGCCAGCTCCGGGGGGCCAAACTATGGCTACACCTTC
CASSGGPNYGYTF
>14|TRBV15|TRBJ2-7|.|TRBD1
TGTGCCACCAGCAGGGCCGGGACAGGGGGCGAGCAGTACTTC
CATSRAGTGGEQYF
>11|TRBV10-2|TRBJ2-7|few|TRBD2
TGCGCCAGCACCACGGGAGGGGGGCAGTACTTC
CASTTGGGQYF
>17|TRBV4-3|TRBJ2-2|.|TRBD2
TGCGCCAGCAGCCAAGTCATAAGCGGGATGAACACCGGGGAGCTGTTTTTT
CASSQVISGMNTGELFF
>15|TRBV28|TRBJ2-7|once|TRBD1
TGTGCCAGCAGTTCTCCCGGGACAGGAACCTACGAGCAGTACTTC
CASSSPGTGTYEQYF
>17|TRBV4-3|TRBJ1-3|.|TRBD1
TGCGCCAGCAGCCAGGGGACAGGGTCCACCTCTGGAAACACCATATATTTT
CASSQGTGSTSGNTIYF
>15|TRBV9|TRBJ2-1|.|TRBD2
TGTGCCAGCAGCGTAGGGAGCGGGAACCACAATGAGCAGTTCTTC
CASSVGSGNHNEQFF
>14|TRBV6-1|TRBJ2-1|.|TRBD1
TGTGCCAGCACCGGGGACAGGGGGCGGCATGAGCAGTTCTTC
CASTGDRGRHEQFF
>19|TRBV7-9|TRBJ2-2|.|.
TGTGCCAGCAGCTTAGGGTACCAGGGGAGCGGGACCAACACCGGGGAGCTGTTTTTT
CASSLGYQGSGTNTGELFF
>16|TRBV11-2|TRBJ2-3|.|.
TGTGCCAGCAGCGATTTAGGGTTGGGGGCCACAGATACGCAGTATTTT
CASSDLGLGATDTQYF
>15|TRBV4-1|TRBJ1-2|.|.
TGCGCCAGCAGCCACCTGATCCGGGACATTTATGGCTACACCTTC
CASSHLIRDIYGYTF
>14|TRBV2|TRBJ2-1|.|TRBD1
TGTGCCAGCAGCAGGGACAGCGGAGTGAATGAGCAGTTCTTC
CASSRDSGVNEQFF
>14|TRBV7-9|TRBJ1-3|.|TRBD1
TGTGCCAGCAGCCAGAGGGACAGGGGAAACACCATATATTTT
CASSQRDRGNTIYF